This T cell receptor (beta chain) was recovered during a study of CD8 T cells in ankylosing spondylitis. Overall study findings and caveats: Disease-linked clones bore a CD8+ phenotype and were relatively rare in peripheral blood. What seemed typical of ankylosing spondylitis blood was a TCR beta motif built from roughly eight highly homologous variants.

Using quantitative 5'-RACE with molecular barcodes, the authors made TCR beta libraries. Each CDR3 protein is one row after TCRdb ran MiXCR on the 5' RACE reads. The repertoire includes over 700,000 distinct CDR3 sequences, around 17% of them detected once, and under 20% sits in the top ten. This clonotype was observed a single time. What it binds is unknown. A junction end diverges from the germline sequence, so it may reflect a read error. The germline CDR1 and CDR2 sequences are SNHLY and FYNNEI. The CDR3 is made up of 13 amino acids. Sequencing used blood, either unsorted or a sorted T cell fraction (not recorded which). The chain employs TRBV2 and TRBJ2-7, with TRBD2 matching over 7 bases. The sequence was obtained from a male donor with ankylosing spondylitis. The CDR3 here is CASGGRGTYEQNF. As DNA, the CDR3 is TGTGCCAGCGGGGGGAGGGGCACCTACGAGCAGAACTTC.